This entry lists 19 T cell receptor beta chains sequenced from one sample in a study of beta chain features in type 1 diabetes. Study-level findings and limits: TCRB CDR3 length was moderately but significantly reduced in all four CD4+ subsets of Type 1 diabetes patients.

The whole isolated RNA underwent reverse transcription, so sequencing captured expressed TCRB transcripts. Clones were sequenced by immunoSEQ multiplex PCR, and TCRdb holds only the in-frame ones, with some missing. The sample has roughly 260,000 clones, roughly 22% seen once. These receptors lack a known antigen. The material sequenced was naive CD4+ T cells from blood. Receptors were obtained from a woman between 40 and 50 years old with type 1 diabetes.

This clone was counted a few times. The V gene is TRBV7-3, the J gene TRBJ1-2, with TRBD1 identical over 8 bases. V was clipped by 5 bases and J by 4 bases; unmatched bases: 3. The CDR3 has 13 residues. Germline assignment: CDR1 SGHTA and CDR2 FQGTGA. The CDR3 DNA sequence: TGTGCCAGCAGCCGCGACAGGGGCTATGGCTACACCTTC. It specifies CASSRDRGYGYTF.

The J gene is TRBJ1-1, the V gene TRBV5-6; D perhaps matches TRBD1 (5 bases). The CDR3 sequence is 12 residues long. From germline, CDR1 is SGHDT and CDR2 YYEEEE. Trimming took 2 bases from V and 8 from J, leaving 10 bases between them. CDR3 bases: TGTGCCAGCAGCTTTGCCCAGGGAGAAGCTTTCTTT. Its translation: CASSFAQGEAFF.

This clone was seen a handful of times. This sequence joins TRBV7-9 and TRBJ1-5, with TRBD1 identical over 7 bases. The junction had 8 bases not matched to a gene; V was cut back by 4 bases and J by 5 bases. CDR3 size: 15 residues. Germline V gives CDR1 SEHNR, CDR2 FQNEAQ (reference sequence). The CDR3 here is CASSSTGTDDQPQHF. DNA for the CDR3: TGTGCCAGCAGCTCCACCGGGACAGATGATCAGCCCCAGCATTTT.

This clone was recorded a few times. The V call is TRBV27, the J call TRBJ1-2, with D perhaps matching TRBD1 (6 bases). Germline V CDR1 and CDR2: MNHEY, SMNVEV (reference sequence). V gave up 5 bases and J gave up 8 bases, with 18 bases separating them. This CDR3 comprises 14 residues. The CDR3 nucleotides are TGTGCCAGCAGTACGAAACCGGGACACGGCGGCTACACCTTC. Translation: CASSTKPGHGGYTF.

The table lists this clone with a few counts. V is TRBV4-3 and J is TRBJ1-1; D may be TRBD1 (5 bases). CDR1 and CDR2 (germline): LGHNA, YSLEER. Trimming cost V 3 bases and J 4 bases, with 12 bases left between them. The length of the CDR3 is 14 residues. This chain's CDR3 is CASSHTQGRTEAFF. The DNA of the CDR3 is TGCGCCAGCAGCCACACCCAGGGTCGCACTGAAGCTTTCTTT.

The chain couples TRBV5-4 to TRBJ2-2, with no clear D. The CDR3 runs 16 residues. V gave up 4 bases and J gave up 5 bases, with 18 bases separating them. CDR1 is SGHNT and CDR2 is YYREEE in the germline V gene (reference sequence). CDR3 in DNA: TGTGCCAGCAGCAACCGACGTGGCCTCGGGACCGGGGAGCTGTTTTTT. It yields the protein CASSNRRGLGTGELFF.

Details on this clone: The same CDR3 also results from other DNA sequences found in this sample. This sequence joins TRBV5-1 and TRBJ1-1; 7 bases agree with TRBD1. V was pared by 0 bases and J by 5 bases, with 4 bases of the junction left unmatched. The CDR3 consists of 14 residues. Germline assignment: CDR1 SGHRS and CDR2 YFSETQ. CDR3 protein: CASSLGQGGTEAFF. The CDR3 DNA follows: TGCGCCAGCAGCTTGGGTCAGGGGGGAACTGAAGCTTTCTTT. Drawing the rest from reference TRBV5-1 and TRBJ1-1, the complete variable domain is KAGVTQTPRYLIKTRGQQVTLSCSPISGHRSVSWYQQTPGQGLQFLFEYFSETQRNKGNFPGRFSGRQFSNSRSEMNVSTLELGDSALYLCASSLGQGGTEAFFGQGTRLTVV.

This rearrangement joins TRBV4-3 to TRBJ2-1; D is perhaps TRBD2 (6 bases). V was pared by 1 base and J by 0 bases, with 10 bases between. The CDR3 loop spans 16 amino acids. The germline gives CDR1 LGHNA, CDR2 YSLEER. CDR3 DNA: TGCGCCAGCAGCCAAGGACGGGGGTTCTCCTACAATGAGCAGTTCTTC. Its protein is CASSQGRGFSYNEQFF.

Here the CDR3 DNA reads TGTGCCAGCAGCCCGGACAGCCACGAGCAGTACTTC. The encoded protein is CASSPDSHEQYF. The gene calls are TRBV11-1 and TRBJ2-7; D perhaps matches TRBD1 (6 bases). Germline V CDR1 and CDR2: SGHAT, FQDESV (reference sequence). The CDR3 sequence is 12 residues long. V was shortened by 5 bases and J by 5 bases, with 10 bases between the two germline ends.

This chain connects TRBV7-2 to TRBJ2-7; 7 nucleotides align to TRBD2. Trimming cost V 1 base and J 2 bases; bases outside gene matches: 2. Germline CDR1 and CDR2: SGHTA and FQGNSA. This CDR3 has 14 amino acids. The CDR3 DNA reads TGTGCCAGCAGCTTAGGCGGGACTACCTACGAGCAGTACTTC. Its protein is CASSLGGTTYEQYF.

The gene calls are TRBV29-1 and TRBJ2-1; D possibly corresponds to TRBD2 (5 bases). CDR3 length: 12 residues. Germline CDR1 and CDR2: SQVTM and ANQGSEA. The CDR3 loop is CSAGNGVNEQFF. CDR3 sequence (DNA): TGCAGTGCCGGGAATGGCGTCAATGAGCAGTTCTTC.

This chain joins TRBV19 and TRBJ2-5, with D perhaps matching TRBD2 (6 bases). CDR3 length: 15 amino acids. CDR1 is LNHDA, CDR2 SQIVND, per germline (reference sequence). Trimming removed 6 bases at V and 0 bases at J, with 14 bases between. CDR3 DNA: TGTGCCAGTAGGGGGGGAGCTACGTACCAAGAGACCCAGTACTTC. As protein: CASRGGATYQETQYF.

The chain carries TRBV5-1 and TRBJ2-1, with TRBD2 identical over 11 bases. Germline V gives CDR1 SGHRS, CDR2 YFSETQ. J gave up 0 bases and V 2 bases, and 4 bases lay outside the gene matches. The CDR3 totals 17 residues. CDR3 DNA: TGCGCCAGCAGCTTAGGTACTAGCGGGAGCTCCTACAATGAGCAGTTCTTC. Amino acid sequence: CASSLGTSGSSYNEQFF.

This clone was observed a handful of times. CDR3 in amino acids: CASSTTGDQPQHF. In DNA, the CDR3 is TGTGCCAGTAGTACGACAGGGGATCAGCCCCAGCATTTT. The V call is TRBV19, the J call TRBJ1-5; 8 bases map to TRBD1. The germline V gene encodes CDR1 LNHDA and CDR2 SQIVND (reference sequence). CDR3 size: 13 residues. V shed 4 bases, J shed 5 bases, and the junction held 1 base outside the gene matches.

This clone was detected a few times. V and J are TRBV29-1 and TRBJ1-2; D possibly corresponds to TRBD1 (6 bases). Germline-derived CDR1 and CDR2 are SQVTM and ANQGSEA. This CDR3 comprises 14 residues. V gave up 4 bases and J gave up 5 bases, with 17 bases separating them. CDR3: CSVVGSPQGYGYTF. CDR3 bases: TGCAGCGTTGTGGGTAGCCCTCAGGGGTATGGCTACACCTTC.

The chain links TRBV15 to TRBJ2-3; D gene ambiguous. The V gene lost 1 base and the J gene lost 1 base, with 12 bases spanning the gap. The CDR3 length is 16 residues. CDR1 and CDR2 from the germline V gene are LNHNV and YYDKDF (reference sequence). Written as DNA, the CDR3 is TGTGCCACCAGCAGAGTACAGAGCTTAGGCACAGATACGCAGTATTTT. Protein sequence: CATSRVQSLGTDTQYF.

CDR3 nucleotide sequence: TGCAGCGTTCGAGCAGGGGCTTCCACAGATACGCAGTATTTT. Translated, it gives CSVRAGASTDTQYF. The V and J genes are TRBV29-1 and TRBJ2-3; perhaps TRBD1 as D (6 bases). The V end was cut by 5 bases, the J end by 2 bases, with 14 bases between. CDR1 SQVTM and CDR2 ANQGSEA come from the germline V gene. The CDR3 loop spans 14 amino acids.

The chain joins TRBV7-2 to TRBJ2-1; a possible D gene is TRBD1 (5 bases). The V gene's germline CDR1 is SGHTA and CDR2 FQGNSA. CDR3 length equals 15 residues. V lost 0 bases to trimming and J lost 2 bases, with 8 bases between them. The CDR3 protein is CASSLAGLTYNEQFF. DNA of the CDR3: TGTGCCAGCAGCTTAGCGGGGCTGACCTACAATGAGCAGTTCTTC.

V usage is TRBV11-2 and J usage is TRBJ2-3, with a possible D match to TRBD2 (6 bases). The CDR3 runs to 14 residues. Germline CDR1 SGHAT, CDR2 FQNNGV. Trimming stripped 5 bases from V and 4 bases from J, with 13 bases between. As DNA, the CDR3 is TGTGCCAGCAGCCCCTGGACGGGGGCAGATACGCAGTATTTT. Translating gives CASSPWTGADTQYF.